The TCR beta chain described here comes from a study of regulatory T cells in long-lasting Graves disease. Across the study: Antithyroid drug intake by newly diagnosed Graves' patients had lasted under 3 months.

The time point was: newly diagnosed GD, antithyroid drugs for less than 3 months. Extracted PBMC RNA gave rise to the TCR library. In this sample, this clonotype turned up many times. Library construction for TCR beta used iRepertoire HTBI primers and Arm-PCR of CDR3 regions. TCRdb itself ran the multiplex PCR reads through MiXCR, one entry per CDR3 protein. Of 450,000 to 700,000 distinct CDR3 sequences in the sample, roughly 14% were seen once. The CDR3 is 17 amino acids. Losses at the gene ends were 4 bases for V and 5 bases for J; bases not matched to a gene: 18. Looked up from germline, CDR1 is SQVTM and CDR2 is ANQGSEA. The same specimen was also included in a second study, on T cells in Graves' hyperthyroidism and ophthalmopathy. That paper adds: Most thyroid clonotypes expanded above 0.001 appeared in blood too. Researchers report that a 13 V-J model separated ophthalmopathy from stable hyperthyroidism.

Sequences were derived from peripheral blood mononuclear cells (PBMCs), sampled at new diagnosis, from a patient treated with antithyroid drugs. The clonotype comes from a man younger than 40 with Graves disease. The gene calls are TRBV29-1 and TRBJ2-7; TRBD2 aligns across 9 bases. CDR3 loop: CSVGRPSGRFGFHEQYF. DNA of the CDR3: TGCAGCGTTGGCCGACCCAGCGGGAGGTTCGGTTTCCACGAGCAGTACTTC.